Below are 30 T cell receptor beta chains sequenced from a single sample in a study of beta chain features in type 1 diabetes. The whole isolated RNA underwent reverse transcription, so sequencing captured expressed TCRB transcripts. The repertoire was sequenced with immunoSEQ multiplex PCR; TCRdb's copy has only in-frame clones and lacks some. Of about 620,000 clones in the sample, 15% were seen once. Sequencing was carried out using naive CD4+ T cells from blood. The receptors come from a man younger than 30 in good health.

This clone was seen more than once but under ten times. The gene calls are TRBV7-2 and TRBJ1-1, with 8 bases matching TRBD1. The CDR3 runs to 14 residues. CDR1 is SGHTA, CDR2 FQGNSA, per germline. The ends lost 5 bases at V and 6 bases at J; junction bases unmatched: 8. CDR3 nucleotides: TGTGCCAGCAGCCCCCGACAGGGGATATCTGAAGCTTTCTTT. Translation gives CASSPRQGISEAFF. Variable domain in full (rest from reference TRBV7-2 and TRBJ1-1): GAGVSQSPSNKVTEKGKDVELRCDPISGHTALYWYRQSLGQGLEFLIYFQGNSAPDKSGLPSDRFSAERTGGSVSTLTIQRTQQEDSAVYLCASSPRQGISEAFFGQGTRLTVV.

This clone was observed a handful of times. V gene TRBV4-1 combines with J gene TRBJ2-5; D not resolved. The CDR3 has 12 residues. Per the germline V gene, CDR1 is MGHRA and CDR2 is YSYEKL. Trimming removed 3 bases at V and 6 bases at J, with 8 bases between. CDR3 residues: CASSQAAQTQYF. CDR3 coding DNA: TGCGCCAGCAGCCAGGCAGCGCAGACCCAGTACTTC.

The chain uses TRBV6-5 and TRBJ1-1; 8 bases map to TRBD1. This CDR3 has 15 residues. With 7 bases clipped from V and 0 bases from J, the junction kept 7 bases outside the gene matches. CDR1 and CDR2 (germline): MNHEY, SVGAGI. The CDR3 reads CASTPDRAMNTEAFF. The CDR3 region has the DNA TGTGCCAGCACCCCGGACAGGGCCATGAACACTGAAGCTTTCTTT.

This clone turned up a few times. The chain recombines TRBV28 with TRBJ1-2; perhaps TRBD1 as D (6 bases). There are 12 residues in the CDR3. Germline loops: CDR1 MDHEN, CDR2 SYDVKM. V was clipped by 7 bases and J by 5 bases, with 11 bases between them. CDR3 sequence reads: CASTGVRYGYTF. The CDR3 DNA reads as TGTGCCAGCACAGGGGTGCGGTATGGCTACACCTTC.

The rearrangement links TRBV18 to TRBJ1-2; 7 bases are shared with TRBD1. Trimming at V came to 8 bases and at J to 7 bases, leaving 10 bases not matched to a gene. The CDR3 is 13 residues long. Germline assignment: CDR1 KGHSH and CDR2 LQKENI. Written as DNA, the CDR3 is TGTGCCAGCCGAACAGGGGTAATTGGTGGCTACACCTTC. Translated: CASRTGVIGGYTF.

This clone was seen a handful of times. This chain connects TRBV6-5 to TRBJ1-2; 10 nucleotides line up with TRBD1. The germline V gene encodes CDR1 MNHEY and CDR2 SVGAGI. There are 15 residues in the CDR3. Trimming removed 6 bases from V and 8 bases from J; junction bases left unmatched: 12. This CDR3 is CASRGTGARGVGYTF. The CDR3, as DNA: TGTGCCAGCAGGGGGACAGGGGCCCGCGGAGTAGGCTACACCTTC.

This clone turned up a few times. The chain's CDR3 is CAWGAQDTQYF. DNA of the CDR3: TGTGCCTGGGGAGCACAAGATACGCAGTATTTT. J is TRBJ2-3 and V is TRBV30; no definite D call. V lost 5 bases and J lost 5, with 8 bases in between. The CDR3 spans 11 residues. Germline V gene lookup returns CDR1 GTSNPN and CDR2 SVGIG (reference sequence).

The CDR3 coding sequence is TGTGCCATCAGTGACATAGGACGGGGCACAGATACGCAGTATTTT. Translation: CAISDIGRGTDTQYF. The chain joins TRBV10-3 to TRBJ2-3; D gene unclear. Trimming left V 3 bases short and J 1 base short, with 11 bases between. Germline V lookup: CDR1 ENHRY, CDR2 SYGVKD. The CDR3 is 15 amino acids.

The chain recombines TRBV2 with TRBJ2-6; D ambiguous. The V and J ends lost 8 bases and 0 bases respectively, with 5 bases between them. CDR3 length equals 13 residues. Per germline, CDR1 SNHLY and CDR2 FYNNEI. The CDR3 DNA reads TGTGCCAGCCATGACTCTGGGGCCAACGTCCTGACTTTC. The encoded protein is CASHDSGANVLTF.

The chain employs TRBV6-6 and TRBJ2-2; no clear D. CDR3 length: 15 residues. Germline V gene sequence: CDR1 MNHNY, CDR2 SVGAGI (reference sequence). V gave up 10 bases and J gave up 2 bases, with 17 bases separating them. As DNA, the CDR3 is TGTGCCACCCCACCTAGGGCGGACAACACCGGGGAGCTGTTTTTT. Protein: CATPPRADNTGELFF.

CDR3 loop: CASSLSGVNTEAFF. In nucleotides, the CDR3 is TGTGCCAGCAGCTTATCGGGGGTGAACACTGAAGCTTTCTTT. The chain is built from TRBV7-6 and TRBJ1-1; tentatively, D is TRBD1 (5 bases). V was shortened by 2 bases and J by 0 bases, with 7 bases between the two germline ends. Germline assignment: CDR1 SGHVS and CDR2 FNYEAQ. This CDR3 comprises 14 residues.

This chain connects TRBV29-1 to TRBJ2-7; 8 nucleotides align to TRBD1. This CDR3 has 11 amino acids. Germline CDR1 SQVTM, CDR2 ANQGSEA. Trimming at V came to 7 bases and at J to 5 bases, leaving 4 bases not matched to a gene. The CDR3 DNA reads as TGCAGCGCCTCACAGGGGGACGAGCAGTACTTC. Encoded protein: CSASQGDEQYF.

The rearrangement joins TRBV28 to TRBJ2-7; TRBD2 aligns across 14 bases. Germline V CDR1 and CDR2: MDHEN, SYDVKM. After removal of 6 bases from V and 6 bases from J, the junction contained 10 bases not matched to a gene. The CDR3 spans 16 residues. CDR3 residues: CASRPEGTSGRIEQYF. The CDR3 DNA is TGTGCCAGCAGGCCCGAGGGGACTAGCGGGAGAATCGAGCAGTACTTC.

This clone has only a few counts. The genes are TRBV7-2 and TRBJ2-4, with 13 bases matching TRBD2. After removal of 6 bases from V and 1 base from J, the junction contained 6 bases not matched to a gene. The CDR3 contains 17 residues. Germline V gene lookup returns CDR1 SGHTA and CDR2 FQGNSA. The DNA of the CDR3 is TGTGCCAGCAGAAGGACTAGCGGGAGTGGGGCCAAAAACATTCAGTACTTC. This codes for CASRRTSGSGAKNIQYF.

The chain is built from TRBV7-9 and TRBJ1-5, with 8 nucleotides matching TRBD1. The germline CDR1 and CDR2 sequences are SEHNR and FQNEAQ (reference sequence). CDR3 length equals 15 residues. Germline trimming cut 5 bases from V and 6 bases from J; bases unmatched to any gene: 9. CDR3 DNA sequence: TGTGCCAGCAGCCACTCAGCAGGGGGCGTTCAGCCCCAGCATTTT. This codes for CASSHSAGGVQPQHF. Full variable domain (rest looked up from reference TRBV7-9 and TRBJ1-5): DTGVSQNPRHKITKRGQNVTFRCDPISEHNRLYWYRQTLGQGPEFLTYFQNEAQLEKSRLLSDRFSAERPKGSFSTLEIQRTEQGDSAMYLCASSHSAGGVQPQHFGDGTRLSIL.

The chain couples TRBV11-3 to TRBJ1-1, with a tentative D call TRBD1 (5 bases). From germline, CDR1 is SGHNT and CDR2 YENEEA. CDR3 length equals 15 residues. V was cut by 1 base and J by 4 bases, with 13 bases left in between. The CDR3 bases are TGTGCCAGCAGCTTAGGCGCAGGGAGCAGCACTGAAGCTTTCTTT. Translation: CASSLGAGSSTEAFF.

This chain links TRBV6-5 with TRBJ1-1; maybe TRBD1 (5 bases). The length of the CDR3 is 13 residues. The germline V gene encodes CDR1 MNHEY and CDR2 SVGAGI. V shed 5 bases and J shed 4 bases, with 11 bases lying between them. Here the CDR3 reads CASSTVGGTEAFF. CDR3 DNA: TGTGCCAGCAGTACCGTTGGGGGCACTGAAGCTTTCTTT.

V usage is TRBV30 and J usage is TRBJ1-4; D is perhaps TRBD1 (5 bases). V was trimmed by 5 bases and J by 0 bases, leaving 25 bases between them. The germline CDR1 and CDR2 sequences are GTSNPN and SVGIG (reference sequence). This CDR3 has 19 residues. The CDR3 DNA is TGTGCCTGGGCCCCGCACCGGGTGGGGGTATTTTCAACTAATGAAAAACTGTTTTTT. It specifies CAWAPHRVGVFSTNEKLFF.

The table lists this clone with a few counts. V usage is TRBV7-2 and J usage is TRBJ2-5, with 8 bases fitting TRBD1. The CDR3 is 16 amino acids. J gave up 7 bases and V 3 bases, and 13 bases lay outside the gene matches. Germline values: CDR1 SGHTA, CDR2 FQGNSA. The CDR3 region is CASSFFAGQGLGTQYF. The CDR3 DNA sequence: TGTGCCAGCAGCTTCTTCGCCGGACAGGGACTCGGGACCCAGTACTTC.

The chain recombines TRBV2 with TRBJ2-1, with D possibly matching TRBD2 (6 bases). The CDR3 runs 15 residues. Germline CDR1 and CDR2: SNHLY and FYNNEI. Trimming pared 5 bases from V and 1 base from J, leaving 12 bases between. CDR3 sequence: CASSRDLQSYNEQFF. In DNA form, the CDR3 reads TGTGCCAGCAGTCGGGACTTACAATCCTACAATGAGCAGTTCTTC.

The gene calls are TRBV18 and TRBJ1-1; no clear D. In germline, CDR1 is KGHSH, CDR2 LQKENI. The V and J ends lost 0 bases and 1 base respectively, with 9 bases between them. The CDR3 has 15 residues. The CDR3 DNA reads as TGTGCCAGCTCACCACCGGACGGGAGGAACACTGAAGCTTTCTTT. Amino acid sequence: CASSPPDGRNTEAFF.

V and J are TRBV6-5 and TRBJ1-1; the D gene is possibly TRBD1 (5 bases). V lost 5 bases and J lost 4, with 11 bases in between. Germline V CDR1 and CDR2: MNHEY, SVGAGI. This CDR3 has 13 amino acids. The CDR3 DNA sequence: TGTGCCAGCAGTGTATCAGGGACCACTGAAGCTTTCTTT. Protein sequence: CASSVSGTTEAFF.

This clone has only a few counts. This chain uses TRBV7-8 with TRBJ1-2, with a tentative D call TRBD1 (5 bases). CDR3 length: 13 residues. Trimming stripped 1 base from V and 14 bases from J, with 17 bases between. CDR1 SGHVS and CDR2 FQNEAQ come from the germline V gene. Here the CDR3 reads CASSLGQPGRRTF. CDR3 DNA: TGTGCCAGCAGCTTAGGGCAACCGGGACGAAGGACCTTC. Full variable domain (rest looked up from reference TRBV7-8 and TRBJ1-2): GAGVSQSPRYKVAKRGQDVALRCDPISGHVSLFWYQQALGQGPEFLTYFQNEAQLDKSGLPSDRFFAERPEGSVSTLKIQRTQQEDSAVYLCASSLGQPGRRTFGSGTRLTVV.

J is TRBJ1-1 and V is TRBV4-2; D is perhaps TRBD1 (5 bases). CDR3 length: 14 amino acids. Germline CDR1 reads LGHNA; CDR2 reads YNFKEQ. V shed 4 bases and J shed 3 bases, with 12 bases lying between them. The CDR3 sequence is CASSRQGFDTEAFF. CDR3 coding DNA: TGTGCCAGCAGCCGTCAGGGTTTCGACACTGAAGCTTTCTTT.

J is TRBJ1-1 and V is TRBV5-1, with D possibly being TRBD1 (5 bases). Per germline, CDR1 SGHRS and CDR2 YFSETQ. V lost 0 bases, J lost 0 bases, and 9 bases lay in between. This CDR3 spans 15 amino acids. The CDR3 is CASSLAWGMNTEAFF. As DNA, the CDR3 is TGCGCCAGCAGCTTGGCCTGGGGCATGAACACTGAAGCTTTCTTT.

This clone appeared a few times. The chain joins TRBV6-5 to TRBJ2-7; possibly TRBD1 or TRBD2 for D (5 bases each). CDR3 size: 16 residues. Deletions cut 0 bases from V and 2 bases from J, with 14 bases between. Per germline, CDR1 MNHEY and CDR2 SVGAGI. CDR3 DNA: TGTGCCAGCAGTTACTCGTTTGGGACGGGGACCTACGAGCAGTACTTC. It is translated as CASSYSFGTGTYEQYF.

This clone was seen a handful of times. The chain combines TRBV25-1 with TRBJ1-1; 7 nucleotides agree with TRBD1. The V gene end was trimmed by 5 bases and the J gene end by 4 bases; junction bases not matched to a gene: 7. The CDR3 runs to 14 residues. Germline values: CDR1 MGHDK, CDR2 SYGVNS. As DNA, the CDR3 is TGTGCCAGCAGTCCAATTGACAGGGTCACTGAAGCTTTCTTT. This encodes CASSPIDRVTEAFF.

This clone has a handful of counts. The chain carries TRBV14 and TRBJ1-4; 8 nucleotides agree with TRBD1. The CDR3 totals 15 residues. V gave up 3 bases and J gave up 7 bases; unmatched junction bases: 7. Germline CDR1 is SGHDN and CDR2 is FVKESK. The CDR3 DNA is TGTGCCAGCAGCCAGTTGCAGACAGGGGTTGAAAAACTGTTTTTT. It codes for CASSQLQTGVEKLFF.

This clone was detected only a few times. The chain uses TRBV2 and TRBJ2-5; TRBD2 matches 16 bases. This CDR3 region has 14 residues. Germline CDR1 and CDR2: SNHLY and FYNNEI. V shed 8 bases, J shed 9 bases, and the junction held 6 bases outside the gene matches. CDR3 loop: CASEGLAGGVPQYF. CDR3 DNA: TGTGCCAGCGAGGGACTAGCGGGAGGGGTGCCCCAGTACTTC.

This clone was observed a few times. The V call is TRBV4-3, the J call TRBJ2-1; no reliable D call. This CDR3 has 16 amino acids. Trimming left V 0 bases short and J 3 bases short, with 12 bases between. Germline CDR1 reads LGHNA; CDR2 reads YSLEER. The CDR3 DNA reads TGCGCCAGCAGCCAAGATAGGGCTCGTAACTACAATGAGCAGTTCTTC. Amino acid sequence: CASSQDRARNYNEQFF.